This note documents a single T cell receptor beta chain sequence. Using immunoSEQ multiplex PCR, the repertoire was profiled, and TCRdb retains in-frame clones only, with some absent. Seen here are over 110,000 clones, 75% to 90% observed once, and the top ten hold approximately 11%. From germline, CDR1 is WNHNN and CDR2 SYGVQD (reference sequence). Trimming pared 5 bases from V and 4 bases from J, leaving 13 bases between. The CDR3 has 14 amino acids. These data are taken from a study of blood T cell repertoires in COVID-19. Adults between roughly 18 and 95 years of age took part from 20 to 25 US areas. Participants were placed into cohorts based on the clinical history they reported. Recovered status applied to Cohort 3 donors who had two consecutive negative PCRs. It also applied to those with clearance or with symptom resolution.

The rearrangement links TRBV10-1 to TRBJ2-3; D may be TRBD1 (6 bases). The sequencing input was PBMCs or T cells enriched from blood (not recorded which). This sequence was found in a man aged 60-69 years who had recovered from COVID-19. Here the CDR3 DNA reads TGCGCCAGCAGTCGCACAGGGCGCCCAGATACGCAGTATTTT. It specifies CASSRTGRPDTQYF.